The clone carrying this T cell receptor (beta chain) was recorded only once. Germline assignment: CDR1 MDHEN and CDR2 SYDVKM. CDR3 length: 15 residues. J was trimmed by 2 bases and V by 6 bases; bases with no gene match: 8. The sample originates from a study of blood T cell repertoires in COVID-19. TCRdb's copy holds only in-frame clones and misses some; the assay was immunoSEQ multiplex PCR. The sample has under 250,000 clones; 75% to 85% are singletons. This chain joins TRBV28 and TRBJ2-3; TRBD2 agrees at 7 bases. The material sequenced was peripheral blood. The source is a woman in her 70s with COVID-19, enrolled during active disease. CDR3 region: CASRGAGTNTDTQYF. CDR3 bases: TGTGCCAGCAGAGGAGCGGGAACGAACACAGATACGCAGTATTTT.